This T cell receptor beta chain originates from a study of cytomegalovirus exposure and HLA in healthy donors. Study results and limitations: Prediction of most subjects' HLA-A and HLA-B alleles by TCR beta sequences was reportedly accurate.

Amplification used 60 Vbeta primers and 13 Jbeta primers. Sequencing was performed with immunoSEQ multiplex PCR; in TCRdb, only in-frame clones are kept and a portion is missing. The sample includes roughly 130,000 clones, about 76% of them seen just once. A word on this clone: Its antigen is not identified.

This receptor was taken from a man aged 35-49 years in good health and CMV-seropositive. The sample comprised PBMCs.

CDR3 in amino acids: CASSRGLAHTGELFF. The CDR3 region has the DNA TGTGCCAGCAGTCGGGGACTCGCCCATACCGGGGAGCTGTTTTTT. The chain combines TRBV7-9 with TRBJ2-2; D may be TRBD2 (6 bases). This CDR3 region has 15 residues. V was cut by 6 bases and J by 5 bases, with 16 bases left in between. Germline V gene data show CDR1 as SEHNR and CDR2 as FQNEAQ (reference sequence).